This T cell receptor (beta chain) was documented in a study of Graves' ophthalmopathy and Graves' hyperthyroidism. Overall study findings and caveats: Blood samples also showed most expanded thyroid clonotypes exceeding 0.001 frequency. Cross-validated, the 13-signature model showed 87.88%/81.08% sensitivity/specificity, and 80%/75% in the test set.

This clonotype was counted at least ten times. The antigen remains unidentified. The authors amplified TCR beta CDR3 regions from RNA transcripts. RT-PCR was first run with HTBI primers, then multiplex PCR in a second round. TCRdb reprocessed the multiplex PCR reads via MiXCR and lists one record per CDR3 protein. The sample comprises under 400,000 distinct CDR3 sequences, roughly 15% of which are singletons, and about 12% rests with the top ten. The CDR3 has 14 residues. CDR1 and CDR2 from the germline V gene are GTSNPN and SVGIG (reference sequence). V lost 4 bases, J lost 5 bases, and 12 bases lay in between. Under 3 months in duration, the ophthalmopathy in affected donors had moderate-to-severe activity, CAS ≥3 and NOSPECS ≥4.

The chain combines TRBV30 with TRBJ1-6; D possibly corresponds to TRBD1 (6 bases). The source of this sequence is an adult man with Graves' ophthalmopathy. Sequenced sample: peripheral blood. The CDR3 loop is CAWTSGQNNSPLHF. As DNA, the CDR3 is TGTGCCTGGACCTCTGGACAGAATAATTCACCCCTCCACTTT.